One and the same sample provided the 11 T cell receptor beta chains below, sequenced in a study of graft-versus-host responses after intestinal transplantation. Assay: immunoSEQ multiplex PCR; the TCRdb copy retains only in-frame clones and omits some. Seen here are 12,000 to 15,000 clones, 25% to 30% observed once, and the top ten hold just under 4%. This material consisted of alloreactive CD4+ T cells from a mixed lymphocyte reaction culture, taken before intestinal transplant. The subset denotes: CFSE-low proliferating T cells sorted from roughly six-day pre-transplant mixed lymphocyte reaction (GvH or HvG direction). The receptors derive from a human patient who received an intestinal transplant.

This clone rates as medium-sized (0.01 to 0.1%). The chain joins TRBV6-1 to TRBJ1-5; D is ambiguous. This CDR3 is 11 amino acids long. The V end lost 6 bases, the J end lost 4 bases, and 4 bases lay between the germline ends. Germline-derived CDR1 and CDR2 are MNHNS and SASEGT. CDR3 sequence (DNA): TGTGCCAGCAGCATAAATCAGCCCCAGCATTTT. It codes for CASSINQPQHF.

The rearrangement joins TRBV30 to TRBJ1-3; 8 bases agree with TRBD1. This CDR3 contains 14 residues. From germline, CDR1 is GTSNPN and CDR2 SVGIG (reference sequence). J lost 2 bases, V lost 2 bases, and 2 bases had no gene match. CDR3 in DNA: TGTGCCTGGAGTTCAGGGGGCGCTGGAAACACCATATATTTT. Protein sequence: CAWSSGGAGNTIYF. Using reference TRBV30 and TRBJ1-3 for the parts outside the CDR3, the full variable domain is SQTIHQWPATLVQPVGSPLSLECTVEGTSNPNLYWYRQAAGRGLQLLFYSVGIGQISSEVPQNLSASRPQDRQFILSSKKLLLSDSGFYLCAWSSGGAGNTIYFGEGSWLTVV.

The J gene is TRBJ1-5, the V gene TRBV15; D may be TRBD1 (6 bases). CDR1 is LNHNV, CDR2 YYDKDF, per germline (reference sequence). V gave up 0 bases and J gave up 10 bases, with 16 bases separating them. The CDR3 loop spans 15 amino acids. CDR3 nucleotides: TGTGCCACCAGCAGAGATCAACAGGGATCAGGCCCCCAGCATTTT. Protein product: CATSRDQQGSGPQHF.

This clone occurred a few times. V and J are TRBV5-4 and TRBJ1-2; D possibly corresponds to TRBD1 (5 bases). The V gene lost 4 bases and the J gene lost 0 bases, with 16 bases spanning the gap. This CDR3 contains 16 residues. Germline V gene data show CDR1 as SGHNT and CDR2 as YYREEE (reference sequence). The CDR3 DNA is TGTGCCAGCAGCCTATTTACAGGATATGCTAACTATGGCTACACCTTC. Protein: CASSLFTGYANYGYTF.

The table lists this clone with a few counts. The genes are TRBV19 and TRBJ2-1; no clear D. Germline V CDR1 and CDR2: LNHDA, SQIVND (reference sequence). The CDR3 contains 13 residues. Trimming pared 8 bases from V and 6 bases from J, leaving 14 bases between. Written as DNA, the CDR3 is TGTGCCAGTGGAGCAGTATCTCGCAATGAGCAGTTCTTC. Amino acid sequence: CASGAVSRNEQFF.

This clone is deemed medium-sized. The chain carries TRBV5-6 and TRBJ1-1; D not certain. Germline CDR1 and CDR2: SGHDT and YYEEEE. V dropped 4 bases and J dropped 4 bases, with 11 bases sitting between them. The CDR3 spans 13 residues. In DNA form, the CDR3 reads TGTGCCAGCAGCCTAGGTGGTGGCACTGAAGCTTTCTTT. Translation: CASSLGGGTEAFF.

This clone was counted a few times. The DNA of the CDR3 is TGTGCCAGCCACTCAGGGGGGCAGCCCCAGCATTTT. It is translated as CASHSGGQPQHF. The chain employs TRBV28 and TRBJ1-5; the match to TRBD1 covers 7 bases. The germline V gene has CDR1 MDHEN and CDR2 SYDVKM. V shed 8 bases, J shed 7 bases, and the junction held 5 bases outside the gene matches. The CDR3 is 12 amino acids.

This chain connects TRBV14 to TRBJ2-7, with 9 bases aligning to TRBD2. Trimming at V came to 8 bases and at J to 4 bases, leaving 9 bases not matched to a gene. Germline V gene lookup returns CDR1 SGHDN and CDR2 FVKESK. This CDR3 region has 14 residues. CDR3 in DNA: TGTGCCAGCCGTTATAGCGGGAGCGGGTACGAGCAGTACTTC. Its translation: CASRYSGSGYEQYF.

This clone is medium-sized. The CDR3 coding sequence is TGTGCCAGCAGTAAGATGACTAGCACAGATACGCAGTATTTT. Protein sequence: CASSKMTSTDTQYF. The chain links TRBV7-2 to TRBJ2-3; D is unclear. The CDR3 runs 14 residues. Germline V CDR1 and CDR2: SGHTA, FQGNSA. Trimming removed 6 bases from V and 0 bases from J, with 10 bases in between. The full variable domain, with the rest looked up from reference TRBV7-2 and TRBJ2-3, is GAGVSQSPSNKVTEKGKDVELRCDPISGHTALYWYRQSLGQGLEFLIYFQGNSAPDKSGLPSDRFSAERTGGSVSTLTIQRTQQEDSAVYLCASSKMTSTDTQYFGPGTRLTVL.

The table lists this clone with a few counts. The chain has TRBV9 and TRBJ2-1; D unresolved. In germline, CDR1 is SGDLS, CDR2 YYNGEE. V lost 3 bases, J lost 1 base, and 14 bases lay in between. This CDR3 has 16 amino acids. DNA for the CDR3: TGTGCCAGCAGCGCAATAGTGATGGCGTCCTACAATGAGCAGTTCTTC. This codes for CASSAIVMASYNEQFF.

This chain connects TRBV7-9 to TRBJ2-2; D uncertain. Germline CDR1 and CDR2: SEHNR and FQNEAQ (reference sequence). V lost 1 base and J lost 2, with 5 bases in between. This CDR3 has 14 amino acids. CDR3 DNA: TGTGCCAGCAGCTTAGTTCTTAACACCGGGGAGCTGTTTTTT. This codes for CASSLVLNTGELFF.